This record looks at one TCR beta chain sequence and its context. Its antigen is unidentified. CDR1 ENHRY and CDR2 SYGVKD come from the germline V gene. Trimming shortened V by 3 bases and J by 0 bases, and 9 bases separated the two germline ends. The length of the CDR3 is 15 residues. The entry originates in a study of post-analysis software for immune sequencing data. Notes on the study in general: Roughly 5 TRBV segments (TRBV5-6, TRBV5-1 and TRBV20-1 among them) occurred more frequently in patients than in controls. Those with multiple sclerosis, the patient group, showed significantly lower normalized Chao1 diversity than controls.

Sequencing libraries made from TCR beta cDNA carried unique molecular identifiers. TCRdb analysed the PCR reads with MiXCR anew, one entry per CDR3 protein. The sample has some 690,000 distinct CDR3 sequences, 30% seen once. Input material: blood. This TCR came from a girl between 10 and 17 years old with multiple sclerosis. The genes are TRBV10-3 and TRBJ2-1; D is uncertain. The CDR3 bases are TGTGCCATCAGTGAAGGTCCGAGCTCCTACAATGAGCAGTTCTTC. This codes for CAISEGPSSYNEQFF.